A selection of T cell receptor beta chains follows, all from one sample in a study of blood T cell repertoires in COVID-19. Assay: immunoSEQ multiplex PCR; the TCRdb copy retains only in-frame clones and omits some. The table has approximately 350,000 clones, around 90% seen once. The source material was peripheral blood. These receptors were taken from a man between 40 and 49 years old with acute or convalescent COVID-19. CDR3s include the opening cysteine and the closing phenylalanine or tryptophan.

V gene	J gene	CDR3 protein
TRBV30	TRBJ1-5	CAWSVAGVGPQHF
TRBV7-6	TRBJ1-4	CASSLEAQGREKLFF
TRBV6-1	TRBJ1-5	CASSEVWVGGNQPQHF
TRBV7-3	TRBJ2-3	CASSLRVGSGGPRDTQYF
TRBV7-3	TRBJ2-1	CASSLTARGGRNEQFF
TRBV6-5	TRBJ2-2	CASTMTRANTGELFF
TRBV27	TRBJ1-5	CASSKGQSYSNQPQHF
TRBV3-1/TRBV3-2	TRBJ2-2	CASSPTHRGTGELFF
TRBV15	TRBJ1-5	CATKWGGLDSNQPQHF
TRBV29-1	TRBJ2-1	CSVETPGYNEQFF
TRBV7-9	TRBJ2-2	CASSPLPRNTGELFF
TRBV6-6	TRBJ1-2	CASSTQGYYGYTF
TRBV9	TRBJ1-5	CASSSTVAQPQHF
TRBV5-4	TRBJ2-3	CASSLRRTSGRTQYF
TRBV1	TRBJ2-7	CTSSQDRVTSGTYEQYF
TRBV19	TRBJ1-1	CASSGTLNTEAFF
TRBV28	TRBJ2-1	CASSFSGRAGNEQFF
TRBV29-1	TRBJ2-7	CSVAVQSRGPGRGGPFEQYF
TRBV7-9	TRBJ2-3	CASSLGEAGADTQYF
TRBV12-3/TRBV12-4	TRBJ2-1	CASSLSLAGGPFF
TRBV4-1	TRBJ2-7	CASSQELAGGMYEQYF
TRBV6-5	TRBJ1-2	CASSGQGSYGYTF
TRBV6-5	TRBJ1-1	CASTKPGHFTEAFF
TRBV4-1	TRBJ2-7	CASSQTAGSSYEQYF
TRBV11-1	TRBJ1-1	CASSPTSRETEAFF
TRBV6-5	TRBJ1-1	CASSYGPEAFF
TRBV6-5	TRBJ2-7	CASRETGNGYEQYF
TRBV11-1	TRBJ2-3	CASSPDYSTDTQYF
TRBV5-4	TRBJ2-3	CASSLELAGGGTDTQYF
TRBV28	TRBJ2-7	CATEGGSSYEQYF
TRBV6-5	TRBJ1-2	CASRVAQGPNYGYTF
TRBV15	TRBJ2-7	CATSRSTGLAGAREQYF
TRBV28	TRBJ2-7	CATLPGLAGGYEQYF
TRBV27	TRBJ2-7	CASSLGGSSYEQYF
TRBV28	TRBJ1-3	CASSPRTGSGNTIYF
TRBV2	TRBJ2-7	CASSEVPSTSYEQYF
TRBV28	TRBJ1-3	CASGMTDSGNTIYF
TRBV24-1	TRBJ2-5	CATSASGGPQETQYF
TRBV4-1	TRBJ1-2	CASRRDRGNYGYTF
TRBV7-3	TRBJ2-1	CASSFAPRNEQFF
TRBV24-1	TRBJ2-3	CATSDQGGGADDTDTQYF
TRBV19	TRBJ2-2	CATPRHRLAGGKNTGELFF
TRBV18	TRBJ1-1	CASSPRDRAAFF
TRBV29-1	TRBJ2-7	CSVEGQGRGYEQYF
TRBV7-9	TRBJ1-2	CASSRDRDATGYTF
TRBV15	TRBJ1-6	CATSDYRDSNSPLHF